This T cell receptor (beta chain) was captured in a study of T cells in Graves' hyperthyroidism and ophthalmopathy. For this clonotype: The antigen is not known.

Clinical symptoms, serum thyroxine, TRAb, thyroid ultrasound and orbital computed tomography established diagnosis. Using RNA transcripts as the source, TCR beta CDR3 regions were amplified. The HTBI primer set was used in a first-round RT-PCR of the TCR CDR3. MiXCR, run by TCRdb on the multiplex PCR reads, gives a single entry per CDR3 protein. The table includes about 500,000 distinct CDR3 sequences, over 45% detected once. Study-wide results and caveats: Researchers found most expanded thyroid clonotypes above 0.001 in blood as well.

This CDR3 has 16 residues. V was pared by 3 bases and J by 1 base, with 7 bases of the junction left unmatched. CDR1 and CDR2 from the germline V gene are SGDLS and YYNGEE. Sequencing input: peripheral blood or thyroid tissue (not recorded which). The clonotype was recovered from an adult woman with Graves' disease, either hyperthyroidism or ophthalmopathy (not recorded which). The chain couples TRBV9 to TRBJ1-2; 9 bases match TRBD1. CDR3 DNA sequence: TGTGCCAGCAGCGCTGGGAGACAGGGGGATAACTATGGCTACACCTTC. It yields the protein CASSAGRQGDNYGYTF.